This T cell receptor (beta chain) was retrieved from a study of long-term antiretroviral therapy in people with HIV. V was clipped by 0 bases and J by 6 bases, with 9 bases between them. There are 14 residues in the CDR3. Per germline, CDR1 SGHNT and CDR2 YYREEE (reference sequence). Details on this clone: Its target is unknown.

It was version v3.0 of the immunoSEQ assay that was run at survey level. Some clones are missing from TCRdb's copy, which holds only in-frame ones; the method was immunoSEQ multiplex PCR. The sample holds tens of thousands of clones, about 94% seen once. None of the participants with HIV were treated outside the United States. Samples held roughly 0.85-11 million cryopreserved PBMC, and DNA extraction followed. Study-level points and caveats: Controls had broader CDR3 length ranges than HIV repertoires did.

This chain connects TRBV5-4 to TRBJ2-2, with D unresolved. This TCR was recovered from a man in his forties with HIV. The sequencing used unsorted PBMCs, collected 6.2 years after starting antiretroviral therapy. CDR3 nucleotide sequence: TGTGCCAGCAGCTTGGTACTAAATCCCGGGGAGCTGTTTTTT. Its protein product is CASSLVLNPGELFF.